This TCR beta chain was observed in a study of cytomegalovirus exposure and HLA in healthy donors. Details on this clone: The target antigen is unknown. One junction end disagrees with the germline gene, perhaps due to a read error.

Study results and caveats: Most TCR sequences showed up rarely, but some public TCRs showed up in many donors.

The donors were members of the validation cohort comprising over 100 subjects, separate from the roughly 700-subject first cohort. Data came from immunoSEQ multiplex PCR; TCRdb stores just in-frame clones and leaves some out. The table lists around 150,000 clones, roughly nine tenths of them singletons. Sequenced input: PBMCs. The clonotype was recovered from a man younger than 30 in good health and CMV-seronegative.

The CDR3 is CLGTRSTEKLFF. The CDR3 DNA reads TGCCTGGGGACAAGGTCCACAGAAAAACTGTTTTTT. The genes are TRBV19 and TRBJ1-4; D might be TRBD1 (6 bases). CDR1 is LNHDA and CDR2 is SQIVND in the germline V gene (reference sequence). CDR3 length equals 12 residues.